Below are 32 T cell receptor beta chains sequenced from a single sample in a study of vaccination effects on CD4 cells after COVID-19. Using immunoSEQ multiplex PCR, the repertoire was profiled, and TCRdb retains in-frame clones only, with some absent. The sample includes tens of thousands of clones, 65% to 85% of them seen just once. These TCRs are of unknown antigen specificity. Antigen-specific CD4+ T cells were first expanded with viral peptide pools by the ViraFEST assay and only then sequenced. Once cultured for roughly 10 days, the cells underwent separation to obtain CD4+ T cells. This individual contracted SARS-CoV-2 between March and December 2020, as verified by PCR. The source was CD4+ T cells from PBMCs cultured with HIV peptides, collected before COVID-19 vaccination. The sample's subset: HIV-1 Nef peptide pool negative control/reference culture. The receptors stem from a human donor who had a prior SARS-CoV-2 infection.

The rearrangement links TRBV19 to TRBJ1-3; TRBD1 aligns across 9 bases. V was clipped by 3 bases and J by 3 bases; unmatched bases: 6. From germline, CDR1 is LNHDA and CDR2 SQIVND (reference sequence). CDR3 size: 16 residues. The CDR3 DNA follows: TGTGCCAGTAGTATCGGGACAGGGAGCCTTGGAAACACCATATATTTT. This encodes CASSIGTGSLGNTIYF. The whole variable domain, filled in from reference TRBV19 and TRBJ1-3, reads DGGITQSPKYLFRKEGQNVTLSCEQNLNHDAMYWYRQDPGQGLRLIYYSQIVNDFQKGDIAEGYSVSREKKESFPLTVTSAQKNPTAFYLCASSIGTGSLGNTIYFGEGSWLTVV.

This clone was counted a few times. The genes are TRBV5-4 and TRBJ1-2; D unclear. V was pared by 0 bases and J by 6 bases, with 9 bases between. From germline, CDR1 is SGHNT and CDR2 YYREEE (reference sequence). The CDR3 runs 13 residues. CDR3 nucleotides: TGTGCCAGCAGCTTGGAGGAGGGAGATGGCTACACCTTC. Translating it yields CASSLEEGDGYTF.

The rearrangement joins TRBV5-4 to TRBJ1-5; D not certain. V shed 0 bases and J shed 2 bases, with 3 bases lying between them. Germline V lookup: CDR1 SGHNT, CDR2 YYREEE (reference sequence). The CDR3 covers 13 residues. CDR3 DNA: TGTGCCAGCAGCTTGGTTGGCAATCAGCCCCAGCATTTT. Its protein product is CASSLVGNQPQHF.

This chain connects TRBV5-4 to TRBJ1-5; 9 nucleotides match TRBD1. The germline CDR1 and CDR2 sequences are SGHNT and YYREEE (reference sequence). The CDR3 runs 14 residues. V dropped 4 bases and J dropped 7; count of bases not matched to a gene: 6. In nucleotides, the CDR3 is TGTGCCAGCAGCGTGGACAGGGGTGAACAGCCCCAGCATTTT. Its translation is CASSVDRGEQPQHF.

The rearrangement links TRBV5-5 to TRBJ2-2, with 7 bases lining up with TRBD1. The CDR3 totals 17 residues. The ends lost 4 bases at V and 0 bases at J; junction bases unmatched: 9. Germline values: CDR1 SGHKS, CDR2 YYEKEE (reference sequence). The CDR3 nucleotides are TGTGCCAGCAGCCGAAAAATCGGACAGGCGAACACCGGGGAGCTGTTTTTT. Protein: CASSRKIGQANTGELFF.

V and J are TRBV30 and TRBJ2-5, with D hard to call. Germline lookup yields CDR1 GTSNPN and CDR2 SVGIG (reference sequence). The CDR3 sequence is 11 residues long. V lost 2 bases and J 2 bases, leaving 3 bases between the germline ends. The CDR3 bases are TGTGCCTGGAGTAATCAAGAGACCCAGTACTTC. It translates to CAWSNQETQYF.

This clone was found many times. The chain uses TRBV7-2 and TRBJ1-4, with 7 bases identical to TRBD1. The length of the CDR3 is 14 residues. From germline, CDR1 is SGHTA and CDR2 FQGNSA. V lost 5 bases and J lost 7; bases outside the gene matches: 7. The CDR3 nucleotides read TGTGCCAGCAGCCAAAACAGGGGTGGTGAAAAACTGTTTTTT. It is translated as CASSQNRGGEKLFF.

In this sample, this clone turned up a few times. The sample carries other DNA sequences with the same CDR3. This chain uses TRBV5-1 with TRBJ1-6; D uncertain. This CDR3 contains 13 residues. The V gene lost 0 bases and the J gene lost 7 bases, with 5 bases spanning the gap. The germline gives CDR1 SGHRS, CDR2 YFSETQ. The CDR3 region has the DNA TGCGCCAGCAGCTTGGCGGCGAATTCACCCCTCCACTTT. It specifies CASSLAANSPLHF.

This chain uses TRBV6-6 with TRBJ2-1, with 10 positions matching TRBD1. This CDR3 spans 14 amino acids. Germline-derived CDR1 and CDR2 are MNHNY and SVGAGI (reference sequence). Germline trimming cut 7 bases from V and 4 bases from J; bases unmatched to any gene: 4. CDR3 protein: CASIRQGAYNEQFF. In DNA, the CDR3 is TGTGCCAGCATTCGACAGGGGGCGTACAATGAGCAGTTCTTC.

V and J are TRBV5-1 and TRBJ2-7; 9 nucleotides align to TRBD1. CDR1 SGHRS and CDR2 YFSETQ come from the germline V gene. CDR3 length: 14 amino acids. V shed 5 bases and J 0 bases; nucleotides not matched to a gene: 3. CDR3 in amino acids: CASRPGQGSYEQYF. The CDR3 DNA sequence: TGCGCCAGCAGGCCGGGACAGGGCTCCTACGAGCAGTACTTC.

The rearrangement links TRBV5-5 to TRBJ2-7; TRBD2 matches 8 bases. The CDR3 has 13 amino acids. Germline-derived CDR1 and CDR2 are SGHKS and YYEKEE (reference sequence). V lost 2 bases, J lost 11 bases, and 9 bases stayed unmatched. The CDR3: CASSFFGGAGEYF. CDR3 sequence (DNA): TGTGCCAGCAGCTTCTTCGGGGGGGCTGGGGAGTACTTC.

The rearrangement joins TRBV6-2 or TRBV6-3 to TRBJ1-1; perhaps TRBD1 as D (5 bases). CDR3 length: 14 amino acids. V gave up 0 bases and J gave up 3 bases, with 8 bases separating them. Germline CDR1 reads MNHEY; CDR2 reads SVGEGT. The CDR3 loop reads CASSYSGPDTEAFF. Written as DNA, the CDR3 is TGTGCCAGCAGTTACTCGGGGCCGGACACTGAAGCTTTCTTT.

This sequence joins TRBV19 and TRBJ1-4, with D perhaps matching TRBD1 (6 bases). Germline values: CDR1 LNHDA, CDR2 SQIVND (reference sequence). This CDR3 region has 15 residues. V gave up 5 bases and J gave up 8 bases, with 18 bases separating them. The CDR3 DNA is TGTGCCAGTAGTTCCCTCCTGACAGGAGGGGAAAAACTGTTTTTT. It translates to CASSSLLTGGEKLFF.

The rearrangement joins TRBV19 to TRBJ1-6, with D perhaps TRBD1 (6 bases). The ends were cut back, 10 bases at V and 0 bases at J, with 10 bases in the middle. CDR1 and CDR2 (germline): LNHDA, SQIVND (reference sequence). This CDR3 comprises 14 residues. CDR3 bases: TGTGCCACTCTGGACAGCTCCTATAATTCACCCCTCCACTTT. This gives the protein CATLDSSYNSPLHF.

The chain has TRBV3-1 (or the pseudogene TRBV3-2) and TRBJ2-5, with TRBD2 matching over 11 bases. Germline CDR1 and CDR2: LGHDT and YNNKEL (reference sequence). The length of the CDR3 is 14 residues. Trimming removed 4 bases from V and 5 bases from J; junction bases left unmatched: 3. CDR3 DNA sequence: TGTGCCAGCAGCCCTAGCGGGAGGCCCGAGACCCAGTACTTC. It specifies CASSPSGRPETQYF.

V gene TRBV13 combines with J gene TRBJ2-5; weak D call: TRBD2 (6 bases). Per the germline V gene, CDR1 is PRHDT and CDR2 is FYEKMQ (reference sequence). Trimming removed 8 bases at V and 0 bases at J, with 13 bases between. The CDR3 length is 14 residues. The CDR3 region is CASGRRGYQETQYF. The CDR3 DNA reads TGTGCCAGCGGCCGGCGGGGATACCAAGAGACCCAGTACTTC.

The rearrangement uses TRBV5-1 and TRBJ2-7, with D possibly TRBD2 on 5 matching bases. The germline gives CDR1 SGHRS, CDR2 YFSETQ. Trimming cost V 1 base and J 5 bases, with 13 bases left between them. The length of the CDR3 is 14 residues. CDR3 amino acids: CASSLLSGSDEQYF. For the CDR3, the DNA is TGCGCCAGCAGCTTGTTATCGGGGTCGGACGAGCAGTACTTC.

V usage is TRBV11-3 and J usage is TRBJ2-7, with a weak D call TRBD2 (5 bases). Trimming removed 5 bases from V and 6 bases from J, with 14 bases in between. The CDR3 covers 13 residues. Germline CDR1 is SGHNT and CDR2 is YENEEA. CDR3 sequence: CASSITSLGEQYF. The CDR3 DNA sequence: TGTGCCAGCAGCATTACTAGTTTGGGCGAGCAGTACTTC.

This clone appeared once. The rearrangement links TRBV29-1 to TRBJ2-7; D tentatively reads TRBD1 or TRBD2 (7 bases each). Germline CDR1 reads SQVTM; CDR2 reads ANQGSEA. The CDR3 is made up of 16 amino acids. Trimming stripped 6 bases from V and 5 bases from J, with 26 bases between. CDR3 sequence (DNA): TGCAGCGTCAGGGGGGGACTGTCAGGGGGTTTTGACGAGCAGTACTTC. This codes for CSVRGGLSGGFDEQYF.

The rearrangement links TRBV4-3 to TRBJ1-2; tentative D call: TRBD1 (6 bases). Germline V gene lookup returns CDR1 LGHNA and CDR2 YSLEER. The CDR3 is made up of 15 amino acids. The V gene lost 2 bases and the J gene lost 8 bases, with 18 bases spanning the gap. This CDR3 is CASSQYAGPQGGYTF. DNA for the CDR3: TGCGCCAGCAGCCAATACGCAGGACCCCAGGGGGGCTACACCTTC.

V is TRBV9 and J is TRBJ2-3; D might be TRBD1 or TRBD2, each matching 5 bases. Germline-derived CDR1 and CDR2 are SGDLS and YYNGEE. Between the trimmed V and J ends, which lost 3 bases and 2 bases, there was a span of 10 bases. The CDR3 has 14 amino acids. The CDR3 is CASSETGTTDTQYF. In nucleotides, the CDR3 is TGTGCCAGCAGCGAGACGGGGACCACAGATACGCAGTATTTT.

V and J are TRBV19 and TRBJ2-2; TRBD2 agrees at 8 bases. This CDR3 contains 14 residues. V trimming: 8 bases; J trimming: 5 bases; junction bases outside the gene matches: 7. Per germline, CDR1 LNHDA and CDR2 SQIVND (reference sequence). CDR3 nucleotides: TGTGCCAGTCAAAAGGAGCGGGAGACCGGGGAGCTGTTTTTT. It specifies CASQKERETGELFF. Variable domain in full (rest from reference TRBV19 and TRBJ2-2): DGGITQSPKYLFRKEGQNVTLSCEQNLNHDAMYWYRQDPGQGLRLIYYSQIVNDFQKGDIAEGYSVSREKKESFPLTVTSAQKNPTAFYLCASQKERETGELFFGEGSRLTVL.

This clone was seen once. The rearrangement links TRBV24-1 to TRBJ2-1; D remains ambiguous. This CDR3 comprises 14 residues. From germline, CDR1 is KGHDR and CDR2 SFDVKD. The germline V and J ends were trimmed by 6 bases and 0 bases, with 8 bases remaining between them. The CDR3, as DNA: TGTGCCACCAGTAACAAGAGCTCCTACAATGAGCAGTTCTTC. This sequence encodes CATSNKSSYNEQFF.

This sequence joins TRBV29-1 and TRBJ2-7; 7 nucleotides agree with TRBD1. This CDR3 contains 14 residues. Germline CDR1 and CDR2: SQVTM and ANQGSEA. The trim removed 7 bases at V and 7 bases at J, leaving 16 bases unmatched. The CDR3 region has the DNA TGCAGCGCCGGAATGGCAGGGGTCAGGGGGGAGCAGTACTTC. As protein: CSAGMAGVRGEQYF.

This clone was counted a few times. The chain recombines TRBV9 with TRBJ1-3; D unresolved. The V end lost 2 bases, the J end lost 2 bases, and 5 bases lay between the germline ends. There are 13 residues in the CDR3. Germline V gene sequence: CDR1 SGDLS, CDR2 YYNGEE. The CDR3 DNA follows: TGTGCCAGCAGCGTCCGGCCTGGAAACACCATATATTTT. Its protein is CASSVRPGNTIYF. The full variable domain, in which reference TRBV9 and TRBJ1-3 provide the parts outside the CDR3, is DSGVTQTPKHLITATGQRVTLRCSPRSGDLSVYWYQQSLDQGLQFLIQYYNGEERAKGNILERFSAQQFPDLHSELNLSSLELGDSALYFCASSVRPGNTIYFGEGSWLTVV.

Remarks on this clone: The junction does not match germline at one end; this may be a read error. The chain couples TRBV2 to TRBJ2-1; TRBD2 agrees at 11 bases. The CDR3 runs 12 residues. Germline CDR1 reads SNHLY; CDR2 reads FYNNEI. The CDR3 loop reads CASSQLAGVSLF. The CDR3 DNA follows: TGTGCCAGCAGTCAACTAGCGGGAGTGTCGCTCTTC.

This sequence joins TRBV3-1 (or the pseudogene TRBV3-2) and TRBJ2-1; TRBD2 aligns across 7 bases. Losses at the gene ends were 3 bases for V and 6 bases for J; bases not matched to a gene: 5. The CDR3 is 14 residues long. Germline lookup yields CDR1 LGHDT and CDR2 YNNKEL (reference sequence). DNA for the CDR3: TGTGCCAGCAGCCACCGGGAGGACCCCAATGAGCAGTTCTTC. Translated, it gives CASSHREDPNEQFF.

The chain links TRBV7-9 to TRBJ2-1; the D gene could be TRBD1 or TRBD2 (6 bases each). Trimming removed 1 base from V and 0 bases from J, with 16 bases in between. This CDR3 is built from 18 residues. Germline assignment: CDR1 SEHNR and CDR2 FQNEAQ (reference sequence). CDR3 coding DNA: TGTGCCAGCAGCTTAGTGGGGGCTGCGGGACGCTCCTACAATGAGCAGTTCTTC. Protein: CASSLVGAAGRSYNEQFF. The full variable domain, in which reference TRBV7-9 and TRBJ2-1 provide the parts outside the CDR3, is DTGVSQNPRHKITKRGQNVTFRCDPISEHNRLYWYRQTLGQGPEFLTYFQNEAQLEKSRLLSDRFSAERPKGSFSTLEIQRTEQGDSAMYLCASSLVGAAGRSYNEQFFGPGTRLTVL.

This chain connects TRBV30 to TRBJ2-3, with 7 positions matching TRBD2. J lost 2 bases, V lost 0 bases, and 5 bases had no gene match. CDR1 GTSNPN and CDR2 SVGIG come from the germline V gene (reference sequence). The CDR3 is 15 residues long. In nucleotides, the CDR3 is TGTGCCTGGAGTGTTGGGGGGGTACTCACAGATACGCAGTATTTT. Translated, it gives CAWSVGGVLTDTQYF.

Details on this clone: At one end the junction does not follow the germline gene, possibly because of a read error. This sequence joins TRBV19 and TRBJ1-1, with 7 bases lining up with TRBD1. CDR3 length: 13 residues. The germline gives CDR1 LNHDA, CDR2 SQIVND (reference sequence). Here the CDR3 reads CASSILGQDLRDF. The CDR3 nucleotides read TGTGCCAGTAGTATCCTAGGACAGGATTTAAGGGATTTT.

This chain joins TRBV29-1 and TRBJ2-5; either TRBD1 or TRBD2 may fit D (6 bases each). CDR1 is SQVTM, CDR2 ANQGSEA, per germline. V was pared by 7 bases and J by 4 bases, with 16 bases between. The length of the CDR3 is 13 residues. The DNA of the CDR3 is TGCAGCGGCGAACTGGGGGGCCGAGAGACCCAGTACTTC. Translating gives CSGELGGRETQYF.

The chain carries TRBV19 and TRBJ2-5, with D hard to call. Germline-derived CDR1 and CDR2 are LNHDA and SQIVND (reference sequence). V lost 3 bases, J lost 6 bases, and 11 bases lay in between. This CDR3 has 13 residues. In DNA form, the CDR3 reads TGTGCCAGTAGTATGGATAGCTTACAGACCCAGTACTTC. Translation gives CASSMDSLQTQYF.